The TCR beta chain described here comes from a study of T cells in Graves' hyperthyroidism and ophthalmopathy. Study details: At the time of initial diagnosis and before any treatment, peripheral blood was collected.

This clonotype has a count of ten or more. Antigen unknown. From germline, CDR1 is WSHSY and CDR2 SAAADI. CDR3 length equals 14 residues. V trimming: 4 bases; J trimming: 2 bases; junction bases outside the gene matches: 3. PBMCs came from more than 9.5 ml fresh peripheral blood. The investigators amplified TCR beta CDR3 regions from RNA transcripts. The TCR CDR3 first-round RT-PCR relied on the HTBI primer set. TCRdb itself ran the multiplex PCR reads through MiXCR, one entry per CDR3 protein. The sample records hundreds of thousands of distinct CDR3 sequences, 35% to 40% being singletons. Whole-study results and caveats: Clonotypes that were expanded in thyroid above 0.001 mostly appeared in blood too.

The chain couples TRBV10-2 to TRBJ2-5; 8 bases map to TRBD2. The clonotype originates from a man aged 18-30 years with Graves' hyperthyroidism. The sample comprised blood. The CDR3 is CASSGQRGQETQYF. The CDR3 nucleotides read TGCGCCAGCAGTGGACAGCGGGGGCAAGAGACCCAGTACTTC.